These 13 T cell receptor beta chains originate from one sample sequenced in a study of PD-1 blockade in classical Hodgkin lymphoma. TCRdb's table, derived via immunoSEQ multiplex PCR, lists solely in-frame clones and lacks some. The data hold roughly 94,000 clones, with roughly 91% observed a single time. The sample's time point: cycle 4 day 1 (C4D1), after more than 5 weeks of nivolumab. Every patient had relapsed following autologous stem cell transplantation, and cohorts differed in brentuximab vedotin exposure. The sample in question was peripheral blood mononuclear cells (PBMCs), obtained before the fourth cycle of nivolumab. These receptors were obtained from a human donor with classical Hodgkin lymphoma.

The gene calls are TRBV27 and TRBJ2-1; 9 positions match TRBD2. This CDR3 spans 16 amino acids. Germline CDR1 reads MNHEY; CDR2 reads SMNVEV (reference sequence). The V and J ends lost 4 bases and 0 bases, in that order; junction bases with no gene match: 4. In nucleotides, the CDR3 is TGTGCCAGCAGTTCCAATAGCGGGAGCTCCTACAATGAGCAGTTCTTC. Amino acids: CASSSNSGSSYNEQFF.

This clone was seen a single time. The chain employs TRBV5-1 and TRBJ2-3, with a weak D call TRBD2 (6 bases). The ends were cut back, 7 bases at V and 1 base at J, with 13 bases in the middle. This CDR3 is built from 14 residues. Looked up from germline, CDR1 is SGHRS and CDR2 is YFSETQ. Here the CDR3 DNA reads TGCGCCAGCCACCTCCCGGGGGGCACAGATACGCAGTATTTT. Encoded protein: CASHLPGGTDTQYF.

The chain couples TRBV10-3 to TRBJ2-5, with 9 bases that match TRBD2. Germline assignment: CDR1 ENHRY and CDR2 SYGVKD. CDR3 length: 14 amino acids. V lost 6 bases and J lost 2; bases outside the gene matches: 4. CDR3 bases: TGTGCCATCAGCGAGACTAGCGGTCAAGAGACCCAGTACTTC. It yields the protein CAISETSGQETQYF.

V and J are TRBV7-2 and TRBJ2-1; 9 bases are a match to TRBD2. CDR3 length: 14 residues. Germline assignment: CDR1 SGHTA and CDR2 FQGNSA. With 5 bases clipped from V and 5 bases from J, the junction kept 4 bases outside the gene matches. The CDR3 region is CASSIGLANNEQFF. The CDR3 nucleotides read TGTGCCAGCAGCATCGGACTAGCGAACAATGAGCAGTTCTTC.

The chain recombines TRBV27 with TRBJ2-5; a weak D match, TRBD2 (5 bases). CDR1 and CDR2 (germline): MNHEY, SMNVEV (reference sequence). Trimming removed 6 bases from V and 5 bases from J, with 19 bases in between. CDR3 length equals 15 residues. This CDR3 is CASSPMRVVRETQYF. The CDR3 nucleotides are TGTGCCAGCAGCCCGATGAGGGTAGTCCGGGAGACCCAGTACTTC.

The genes are TRBV15 and TRBJ1-2, with 7 bases lining up with TRBD1. The germline V gene encodes CDR1 LNHNV and CDR2 YYDKDF (reference sequence). V lost 3 bases and J lost 4; bases outside the gene matches: 5. CDR3 size: 14 residues. The CDR3, as DNA: TGTGCCACCAGCAGGGAACAGGGGACCTATGGCTACACCTTC. Encoded protein: CATSREQGTYGYTF.

In its sample, this clone was seen once. This same CDR3 is encoded by further DNA sequences in the sample. The chain has TRBV5-1 and TRBJ2-7, with a possible D match to TRBD1 (6 bases). V was trimmed by 2 bases and J by 4 bases, leaving 10 bases between them. The V gene's germline CDR1 is SGHRS and CDR2 YFSETQ. This CDR3 comprises 13 residues. The CDR3 loop reads CASSLQGRYEQYF. CDR3 nucleotide sequence: TGCGCCAGCAGCTTACAGGGAAGATACGAGCAGTACTTC.

This clone showed up just once. The rearrangement uses TRBV5-4 and TRBJ2-6, with D perhaps TRBD1 (6 bases). The CDR3 has 15 amino acids. The V gene lost 2 bases and the J gene lost 2 bases, with 8 bases spanning the gap. Per the germline V gene, CDR1 is SGHNT and CDR2 is YYREEE (reference sequence). CDR3 bases: TGTGCCAGCAGCTTACAGGGCGCTGGGGCCAACGTCCTGACTTTC. Amino acids: CASSLQGAGANVLTF.

V usage is TRBV5-6 and J usage is TRBJ1-1; D remains unclear. Germline lookup yields CDR1 SGHDT and CDR2 YYEEEE. The CDR3 covers 14 residues. Deletions cut 4 bases from V and 0 bases from J, with 10 bases between. This CDR3 is CASSPRELNTEAFF. The CDR3, as DNA: TGTGCCAGCAGCCCCCGGGAACTGAACACTGAAGCTTTCTTT.

This sequence joins TRBV7-3 and TRBJ2-3, with TRBD1 matching 8 bases. Germline CDR1 is SGHTA and CDR2 is FQGTGA. The CDR3 contains 16 residues. With 1 base clipped from V and 4 bases from J, the junction kept 7 bases outside the gene matches. CDR3 DNA: TGTGCCAGCAGCTTAATAGGCAGGGGGCGGGCAGATACGCAGTATTTT. Protein: CASSLIGRGRADTQYF.

The chain carries TRBV28 and TRBJ1-5, with a possible D match to TRBD1 (5 bases). Looked up from germline, CDR1 is MDHEN and CDR2 is SYDVKM. Between the trimmed V and J ends, which lost 2 bases and 7 bases, there was a span of 24 bases. The CDR3 is 18 amino acids. This CDR3 reads CASSLGRGGIPRKQPQHF. The CDR3 region has the DNA TGTGCCAGCAGTTTAGGGCGCGGGGGTATACCCCGGAAGCAGCCCCAGCATTTT.

The chain couples TRBV9 to TRBJ1-4, with 7 bases aligning to TRBD1. Germline V gene data show CDR1 as SGDLS and CDR2 as YYNGEE. J lost 5 bases, V lost 7 bases, and 8 bases had no gene match. The CDR3 contains 14 residues. The CDR3: CASGKQGSNEKLFF. CDR3 coding DNA: TGTGCCAGCGGCAAACAGGGGTCCAATGAAAAACTGTTTTTT.

This clone was recorded a few times. This chain links TRBV9 with TRBJ2-7; D is possibly TRBD2 (5 bases). In germline, CDR1 is SGDLS, CDR2 YYNGEE. The CDR3 loop spans 14 amino acids. The V end lost 4 bases, the J end lost 6 bases, and 17 bases lay between the germline ends. CDR3 protein: CASSPRWESLEQYF. DNA of the CDR3: TGTGCCAGCAGCCCGAGGTGGGAGTCCCTCGAGCAGTACTTC. The full variable domain, completed using reference TRBV9 and TRBJ2-7, is DSGVTQTPKHLITATGQRVTLRCSPRSGDLSVYWYQQSLDQGLQFLIQYYNGEERAKGNILERFSAQQFPDLHSELNLSSLELGDSALYFCASSPRWESLEQYFGPGTRLTVT.